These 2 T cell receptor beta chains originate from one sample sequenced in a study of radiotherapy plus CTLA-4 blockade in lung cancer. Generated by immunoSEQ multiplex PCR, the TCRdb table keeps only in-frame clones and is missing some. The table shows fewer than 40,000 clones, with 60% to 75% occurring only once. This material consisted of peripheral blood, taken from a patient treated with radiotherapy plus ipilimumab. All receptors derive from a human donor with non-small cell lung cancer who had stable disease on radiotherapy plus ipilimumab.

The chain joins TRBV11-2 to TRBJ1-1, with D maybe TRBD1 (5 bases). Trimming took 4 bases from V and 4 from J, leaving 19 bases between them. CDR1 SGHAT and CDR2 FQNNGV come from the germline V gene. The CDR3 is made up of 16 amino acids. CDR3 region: CASSSKLSGFGTEAFF. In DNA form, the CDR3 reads TGTGCCAGCAGCTCAAAGCTATCAGGGTTTGGCACTGAAGCTTTCTTT.

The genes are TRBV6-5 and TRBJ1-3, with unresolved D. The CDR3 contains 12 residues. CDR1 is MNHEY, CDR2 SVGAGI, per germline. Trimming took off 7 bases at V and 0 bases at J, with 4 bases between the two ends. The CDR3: CASKSSGNTIYF. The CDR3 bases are TGTGCCAGCAAAAGCTCTGGAAACACCATATATTTT.